This TCR beta chain was sequenced in a study of blood T cell repertoires in COVID-19. Original methodology: The authors estimated nucleated cell counts from reference gene primer amplification. Clones were read by immunoSEQ multiplex PCR, and TCRdb kept only the in-frame ones, dropping some. V, J and clone size derive from that table, while D and trimming were established from the DNA sequence. This sample carries about 140,000 clones, roughly 80% of them seen once, and the ten largest clones take less than 5%. CDR1 and CDR2 (germline): SQVTM, ANQGSEA. The CDR3 contains 13 residues. After removal of 8 bases from V and 4 bases from J, the junction contained 8 bases not matched to a gene.

Sequencing was done on a sample of peripheral blood. The chain combines TRBV29-1 with TRBJ1-1, with 9 bases fitting TRBD1. The clonotype was recovered from a woman of 80 years or more with acute or convalescent COVID-19. CDR3 protein: CSISQGAGTEAFF. DNA for the CDR3: TGCAGCATCTCACAGGGGGCGGGCACTGAAGCTTTCTTT.